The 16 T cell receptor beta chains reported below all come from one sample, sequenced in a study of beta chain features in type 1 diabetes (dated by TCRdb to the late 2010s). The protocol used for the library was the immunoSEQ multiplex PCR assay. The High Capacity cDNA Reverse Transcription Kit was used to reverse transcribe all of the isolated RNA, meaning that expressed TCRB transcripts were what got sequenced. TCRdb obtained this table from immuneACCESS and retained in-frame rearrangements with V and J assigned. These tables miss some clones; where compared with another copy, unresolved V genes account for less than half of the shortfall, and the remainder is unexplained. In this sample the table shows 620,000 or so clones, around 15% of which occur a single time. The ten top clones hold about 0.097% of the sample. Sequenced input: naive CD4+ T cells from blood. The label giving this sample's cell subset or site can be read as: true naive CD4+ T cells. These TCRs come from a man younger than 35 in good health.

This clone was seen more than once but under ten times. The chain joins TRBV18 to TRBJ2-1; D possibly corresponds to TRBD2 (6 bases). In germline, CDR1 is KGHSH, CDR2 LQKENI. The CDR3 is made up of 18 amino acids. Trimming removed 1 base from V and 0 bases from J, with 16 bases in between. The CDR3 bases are TGTGCCAGCTCACCACTCGGTAGCGGAACTTTCTCCTACAATGAGCAGTTCTTC. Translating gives CASSPLGSGTFSYNEQFF. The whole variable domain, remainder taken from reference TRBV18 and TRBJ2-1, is NAGVMQNPRHLVRRRGQEARLRCSPMKGHSHVYWYRQLPEEGLKFMVYLQKENIIDESGMPKERFSAEFPKEGPSILRIQQVVRGDSAAYFCASSPLGSGTFSYNEQFFGPGTRLTVL.

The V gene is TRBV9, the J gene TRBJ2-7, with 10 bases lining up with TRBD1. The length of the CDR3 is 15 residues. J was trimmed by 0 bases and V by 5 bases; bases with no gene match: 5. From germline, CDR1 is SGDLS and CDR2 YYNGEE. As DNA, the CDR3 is TGTGCCAGCAGTCGGGACAGGGGAATCTCCTACGAGCAGTACTTC. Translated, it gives CASSRDRGISYEQYF.

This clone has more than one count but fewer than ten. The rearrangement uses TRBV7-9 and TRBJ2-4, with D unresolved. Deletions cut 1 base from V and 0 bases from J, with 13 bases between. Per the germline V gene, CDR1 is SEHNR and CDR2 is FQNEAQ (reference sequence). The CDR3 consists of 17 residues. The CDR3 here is CASSLVKQTLAKNIQYF. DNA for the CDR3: TGTGCCAGCAGCTTAGTCAAACAGACACTAGCCAAAAACATTCAGTACTTC.

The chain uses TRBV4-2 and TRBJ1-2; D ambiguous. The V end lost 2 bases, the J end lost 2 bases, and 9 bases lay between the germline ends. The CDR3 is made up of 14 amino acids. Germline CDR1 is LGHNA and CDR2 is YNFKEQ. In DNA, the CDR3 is TGTGCCAGCAGCCAATCCGTACAGAACTATGGCTACACCTTC. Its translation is CASSQSVQNYGYTF.

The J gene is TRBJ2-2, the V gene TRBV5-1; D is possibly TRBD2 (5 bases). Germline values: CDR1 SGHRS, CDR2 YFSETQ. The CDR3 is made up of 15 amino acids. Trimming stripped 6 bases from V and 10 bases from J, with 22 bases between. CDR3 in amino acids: CASTPHDSGRVELFF. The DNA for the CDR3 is TGCGCCAGCACCCCTCACGATTCGGGAAGAGTGGAGCTGTTTTTT.

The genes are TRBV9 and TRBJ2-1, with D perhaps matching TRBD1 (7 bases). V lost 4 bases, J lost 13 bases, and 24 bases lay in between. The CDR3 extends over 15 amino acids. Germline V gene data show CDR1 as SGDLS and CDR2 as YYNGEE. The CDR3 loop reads CASSIRFRGAEDQFF. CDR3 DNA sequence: TGTGCCAGCAGCATAAGGTTCAGGGGGGCAGAGGATCAGTTCTTC. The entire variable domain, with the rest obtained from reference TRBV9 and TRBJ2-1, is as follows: DSGVTQTPKHLITATGQRVTLRCSPRSGDLSVYWYQQSLDQGLQFLIQYYNGEERAKGNILERFSAQQFPDLHSELNLSSLELGDSALYFCASSIRFRGAEDQFFGPGTRLTVL.

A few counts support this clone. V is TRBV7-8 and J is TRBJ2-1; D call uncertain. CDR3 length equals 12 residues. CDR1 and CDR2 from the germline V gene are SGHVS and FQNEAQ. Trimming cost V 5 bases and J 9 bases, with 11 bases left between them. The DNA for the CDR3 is TGTGCCAGCAGCCTGCCCTGGGCTGAGCAGTTCTTC. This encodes CASSLPWAEQFF.

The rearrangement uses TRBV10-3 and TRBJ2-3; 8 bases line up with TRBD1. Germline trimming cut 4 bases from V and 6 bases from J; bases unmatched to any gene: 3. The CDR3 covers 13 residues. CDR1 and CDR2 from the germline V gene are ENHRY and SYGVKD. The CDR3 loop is CAISGQGRDTQYF. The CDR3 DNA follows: TGTGCCATCAGTGGACAGGGGAGGGATACGCAGTATTTT.

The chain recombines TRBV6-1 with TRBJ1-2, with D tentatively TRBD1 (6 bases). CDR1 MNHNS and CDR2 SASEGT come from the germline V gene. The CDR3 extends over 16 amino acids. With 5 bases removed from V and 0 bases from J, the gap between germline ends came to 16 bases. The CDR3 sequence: CASSKGGNRANYGYTF. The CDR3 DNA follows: TGTGCCAGCAGTAAAGGGGGGAATCGGGCTAACTATGGCTACACCTTC.

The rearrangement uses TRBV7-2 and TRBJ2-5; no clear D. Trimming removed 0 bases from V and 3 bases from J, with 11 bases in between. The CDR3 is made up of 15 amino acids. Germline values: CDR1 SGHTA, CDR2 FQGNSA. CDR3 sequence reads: CASSLAVQTKETQYF. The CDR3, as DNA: TGTGCCAGCAGCTTAGCGGTACAGACGAAAGAGACCCAGTACTTC.

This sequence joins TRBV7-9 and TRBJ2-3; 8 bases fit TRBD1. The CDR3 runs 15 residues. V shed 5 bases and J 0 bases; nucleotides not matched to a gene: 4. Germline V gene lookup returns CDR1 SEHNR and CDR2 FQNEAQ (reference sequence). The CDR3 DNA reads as TGTGCCAGCAGCCGAGGACAGGGCAGCACAGATACGCAGTATTTT. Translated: CASSRGQGSTDTQYF.

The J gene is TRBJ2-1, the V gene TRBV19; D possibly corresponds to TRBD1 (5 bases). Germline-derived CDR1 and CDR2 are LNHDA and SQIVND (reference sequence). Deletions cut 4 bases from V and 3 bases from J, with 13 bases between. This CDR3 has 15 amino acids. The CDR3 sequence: CASSSGRDHYNEQFF. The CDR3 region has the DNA TGTGCCAGTAGTAGCGGCAGGGATCACTACAATGAGCAGTTCTTC.

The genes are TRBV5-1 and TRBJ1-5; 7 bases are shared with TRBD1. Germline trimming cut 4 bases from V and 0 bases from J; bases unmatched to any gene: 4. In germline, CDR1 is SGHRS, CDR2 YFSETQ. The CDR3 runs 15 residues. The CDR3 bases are TGCGCCAGCAGCACGACAGGGCGTAGCAATCAGCCCCAGCATTTT. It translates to CASSTTGRSNQPQHF.

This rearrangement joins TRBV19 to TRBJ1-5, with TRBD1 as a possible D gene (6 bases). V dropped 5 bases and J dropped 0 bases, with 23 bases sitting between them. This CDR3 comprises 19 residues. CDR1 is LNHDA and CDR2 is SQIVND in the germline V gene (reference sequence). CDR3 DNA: TGTGCCAGTAGTTCTGGAGAGGGGGGCTCCCCTTATAGCAATCAGCCCCAGCATTTT. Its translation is CASSSGEGGSPYSNQPQHF.

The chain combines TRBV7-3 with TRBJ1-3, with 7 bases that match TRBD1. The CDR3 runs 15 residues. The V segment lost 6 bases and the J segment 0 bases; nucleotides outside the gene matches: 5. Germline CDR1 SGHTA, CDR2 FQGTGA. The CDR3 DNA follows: TGTGCCAGCAGTTCAGGGGGGAGCTCTGGAAACACCATATATTTT. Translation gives CASSSGGSSGNTIYF.

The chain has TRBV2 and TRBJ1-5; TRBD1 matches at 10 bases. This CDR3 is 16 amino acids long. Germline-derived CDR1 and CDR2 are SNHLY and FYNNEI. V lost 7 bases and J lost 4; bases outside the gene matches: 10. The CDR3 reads CASNRFRDRGNQPQHF. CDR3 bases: TGTGCCAGCAATCGGTTCCGGGACAGGGGTAATCAGCCCCAGCATTTT. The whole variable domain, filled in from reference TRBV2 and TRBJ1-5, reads EPEVTQTPSHQVTQMGQEVILRCVPISNHLYFYWYRQILGQKVEFLVSFYNNEISEKSEIFDDQFSVERPDGSNFTLKIRSTKLEDSAMYFCASNRFRDRGNQPQHFGDGTRLSIL.